This entry lists 9 T cell receptor beta chains sequenced from one sample in a study of T cell responses to AZD1222 COVID-19 vaccine. The repertoire was sequenced with immunoSEQ multiplex PCR; TCRdb's copy has only in-frame clones and lacks some. The table records tens of thousands of clones, around nine tenths of them present only once. Source: peripheral blood, taken 28 days after the second AZD1222 dose. Receptors were obtained from an adult who received the AZD1222 COVID-19 vaccine.

The chain employs TRBV30 and TRBJ2-6; D uncertain. Trimming stripped 1 base from V and 0 bases from J, with 7 bases between. Looked up from germline, CDR1 is GTSNPN and CDR2 is SVGIG (reference sequence). This CDR3 comprises 15 residues. The CDR3: CAWSAGLSGANVLTF. The CDR3 DNA follows: TGTGCCTGGAGTGCCGGGCTCTCTGGGGCCAACGTCCTGACTTTC.

The chain carries TRBV7-2 and TRBJ2-5; 10 bases are shared with TRBD2. Trimming at V came to 5 bases and at J to 10 bases, leaving 4 bases not matched to a gene. CDR1 and CDR2 from the germline V gene are SGHTA and FQGNSA. CDR3 size: 12 residues. CDR3 amino acids: CASSLLAGRQYF. Written as DNA, the CDR3 is TGTGCCAGCAGCCTACTAGCGGGACGCCAGTACTTC.

The chain employs TRBV7-3 and TRBJ1-1; possibly TRBD1 for D (5 bases). V gave up 5 bases and J gave up 6 bases, with 22 bases separating them. The CDR3 runs to 16 residues. Germline V gene data show CDR1 as SGHTA and CDR2 as FQGTGA. The CDR3: CASSPGGGGNVPEAFF. The DNA for the CDR3 is TGTGCCAGCAGCCCCGGGGGGGGAGGTAATGTTCCTGAAGCTTTCTTT.

The rearrangement links TRBV6-2 or TRBV6-3 to TRBJ2-3, with no clear D. The CDR3 extends over 19 amino acids. V lost 0 bases and J lost 1, with 20 bases in between. Germline assignment: CDR1 MNHEY and CDR2 SVGEGT. The CDR3 nucleotides read TGTGCCAGCAGTTACTCGCTCGACCCCGAGGAGTTTGGCACAGATACGCAGTATTTT. Its translation is CASSYSLDPEEFGTDTQYF.

The chain carries TRBV18 and TRBJ2-1, with D perhaps matching TRBD2 (7 bases). The ends were cut back, 2 bases at V and 9 bases at J, with 14 bases in the middle. The CDR3 has 14 amino acids. In germline, CDR1 is KGHSH, CDR2 LQKENI. This CDR3 reads CASSPDGGRGEQFF. CDR3 coding DNA: TGTGCCAGCTCACCAGACGGGGGGCGGGGTGAGCAGTTCTTC.

J is TRBJ2-7 and V is TRBV7-7; D remains ambiguous. This CDR3 is 15 amino acids long. Germline V CDR1 and CDR2: SSHAT, FNYEAQ (reference sequence). Trimming cost V 5 bases and J 2 bases, with 16 bases left between them. The CDR3 DNA is TGTGCCAGCAGCCCCACCCCCGCAGAGACCTACGAGCAGTACTTC. Translating it yields CASSPTPAETYEQYF.

DNA of the CDR3: TGTGCCAGCAGCTTATTAATAGGACAGGGGACGTTTAATCCCATTAGGGCTTTCTTT. Amino acid sequence: CASSLLIGQGTFNPIRAFF. V gene TRBV7-8 combines with J gene TRBJ1-1, with TRBD1 identical over 9 bases. The CDR3 loop spans 19 amino acids. V gave up 2 bases and J gave up 11 bases; unmatched junction bases: 24. Germline lookup yields CDR1 SGHVS and CDR2 FQNEAQ.

V gene TRBV7-3 combines with J gene TRBJ2-3, with 14 bases aligning to TRBD2. Germline CDR1 and CDR2: SGHTA and FQGTGA. The V gene end was trimmed by 4 bases and the J gene end by 6 bases; junction bases not matched to a gene: 6. The CDR3 runs 16 residues. This CDR3 reads CASSSRTSGGSDTQYF. DNA for the CDR3: TGTGCCAGCAGCTCACGGACTAGCGGGGGGTCGGATACGCAGTATTTT.

This chain links TRBV6-2 or TRBV6-3 with TRBJ2-3, with TRBD2 identical over 7 bases. There are 15 residues in the CDR3. J gave up 1 base and V 6 bases, and 7 bases lay outside the gene matches. CDR1 and CDR2 (germline): MNHEY, SVGEGT. This CDR3 reads CASRPYRGGTDTQYF. The CDR3 nucleotides are TGTGCCAGCAGACCTTACCGGGGGGGCACAGATACGCAGTATTTT.